Listed below are T cell receptor beta chains from one sample, sequenced in a study of blood T cell repertoires in COVID-19. The assay was immunoSEQ multiplex PCR, and TCRdb's table has in-frame clones only and misses some. In the table there are approximately 240,000 clones, around 88% of which are singletons. The source material was peripheral blood. These receptors were obtained from a woman aged 25 to 39 who had recovered from COVID-19. The CDR3 runs from the conserved cysteine through the conserved F or W. D genes are given only for firm matches. Only some rows state a clone size, as once, few, many or a class for expanded clones.

size	V	J	D	DNA	CDR3
-	TRBV6-2/TRBV6-3	TRBJ1-5	-	TGTGCCAGCAGTTCTCCGAGGGACTGGTATAGCAATCAGCCCCAGCATTTT	CASSSPRDWYSNQPQHF
-	TRBV2	TRBJ2-3	TRBD2	TGTGCCAGCAATCCACTAGCGGGGGGGGGCACAGATACGCAGTATTTT	CASNPLAGGGTDTQYF
-	TRBV7-9	TRBJ2-7	TRBD2	TGTGCCAGCAGCTTTCCGACTAGCGGGGGCTCCACCTACGAGCAGTACTTC	CASSFPTSGGSTYEQYF
-	TRBV2	TRBJ2-2	TRBD1	TGTGCCAGCAGCAAACAGGGGGATAGCACCGGGGAGCTGTTTTTT	CASSKQGDSTGELFF
-	TRBV3-1/TRBV3-2	TRBJ2-1	-	TGTGCCAGCAGCCAAGATGCCCTGAGGCAGCAGTTCTTC	CASSQDALRQQFF
-	TRBV5-5	TRBJ2-5	TRBD2	TGTGCCAGCAGCTTCACGGCTAGCGGGGGGGCTGAGACCCAGTACTTC	CASSFTASGGAETQYF
once	TRBV23-1	TRBJ2-6	-	TGCGCCAGCAGTCAATCGGCAGGGGCGCCCCCCTCTGGGGCCAACGTCCTGACTTTC	CASSQSAGAPPSGANVLTF
-	TRBV5-1	TRBJ1-5	-	TGCGCCAGCACCTACGGGCAGCCCCAGCATTTT	CASTYGQPQHF
-	TRBV13	TRBJ2-3	-	TGTGCCAGCAAAGGCAGCATGGAGGGTGTGACGCAGTATTTT	CASKGSMEGVTQYF
-	TRBV4-1	TRBJ1-2	TRBD1	TGCGCCAGCAGCCAACCTACGACCGGGACAGCGAAGGGGGATGGCTACACCTTC	CASSQPTTGTAKGDGYTF
-	TRBV5-4	TRBJ2-5	TRBD1	TGTGCCAGCACCGAAGAACAGGGGGCAACATGGGAGACCCAGTACTTC	CASTEEQGATWETQYF
once	TRBV5-6	TRBJ2-7	-	TGTGCCAGCAGCTTGCGTAGGGGCACTTACGAGCAGTACTTC	CASSLRRGTYEQYF
-	TRBV6-1	TRBJ2-2	TRBD1	TGTGCCAGCAGTGGGTGGCAGGGGGCGAGTACCGGGGAGCTGTTTTTT	CASSGWQGASTGELFF
-	TRBV3-1/TRBV3-2	TRBJ2-6	TRBD2	TGTGCCAGCAGGCAGCGGGGGGTATCTGGGGCCAACGTCCTGACTTTC	CASRQRGVSGANVLTF
few	TRBV3-1/TRBV3-2	TRBJ1-2	-	TGTGCCAGCAGCCAAGATTTCAGTAACTATGGCTACACCTTC	CASSQDFSNYGYTF
-	TRBV15	TRBJ2-7	TRBD1	TGTGCCACCAGCGTAGACAGGGACTACGAGCAGTACTTC	CATSVDRDYEQYF
-	TRBV4-2	TRBJ1-2	-	TGTGCCAGCAGCCAAGCGGGGGGGGGTAACTATGGCTACACCTTC	CASSQAGGGNYGYTF
-	TRBV19	TRBJ2-7	TRBD1	TGTGCCAGTCACCCGACAGGGGTACCCTACGAGCAGTACTTC	CASHPTGVPYEQYF
-	TRBV7-9	TRBJ1-6	-	TGTGCCAGCAGCTTAATGGCAGGCCCAGAGTCACCCCTCCACTTT	CASSLMAGPESPLHF
-	TRBV6-5	TRBJ1-6	-	TGTGCCAGCAGTTACTCGACAGGCACCAATTCACCCCTCCACTTT	CASSYSTGTNSPLHF
-	TRBV5-6	TRBJ2-1	-	TGTGCCAGCATTGAGCGGGTCCTGTCGAATGAGCAGTTCTTC	CASIERVLSNEQFF
-	TRBV5-4	TRBJ2-7	-	TGTGCCAGCAGCTTGGGACGGGACGAGCAGTACTTC	CASSLGRDEQYF
-	TRBV10-3	TRBJ2-1	TRBD2	TGTGCCATCAGTGGATTAGCGGGGGAAGTGGAGAACAATGAGCAGTTCTTC	CAISGLAGEVENNEQFF
-	TRBV2	TRBJ2-3	-	TGTGCCAGCAGTGAGCAACCTAATACGCAGTATTTT	CASSEQPNTQYF
-	TRBV3-1/TRBV3-2	TRBJ2-1	-	TGTGCCAGCAGGGCTACCTTAGGGAAGGGGCCTAAGGATGAGCAGTTCTTC	CASRATLGKGPKDEQFF
-	TRBV19	TRBJ1-1	TRBD1	TGTGCCAGTAGTACCTCCGGGACAGGGGGCACTGAAGCTTTCTTT	CASSTSGTGGTEAFF
-	TRBV30	TRBJ2-6	-	TGTGCCTGGGACAGGACAAACTCTGGGGCCAACGTCCTGACTTTC	CAWDRTNSGANVLTF
-	TRBV20-1	TRBJ1-2	-	TGCAGTGCTAGAGCCGGGGGTGGCTACACCTTC	CSARAGGGYTF
-	TRBV12-5	TRBJ2-5	-	TGTGCTAGTGGTTCATCCGGGCAAGAGACCCAGTACTTC	CASGSSGQETQYF
-	TRBV15	TRBJ2-5	-	TGTGCCACCAGCAGAGACCGGGACACTCAAGAGACCCAGTACTTC	CATSRDRDTQETQYF
-	TRBV5-4	TRBJ1-2	TRBD1	TGTGCCAGCAGCTGGGGGACAGGGTTCGACTATGGCTACACCTTC	CASSWGTGFDYGYTF